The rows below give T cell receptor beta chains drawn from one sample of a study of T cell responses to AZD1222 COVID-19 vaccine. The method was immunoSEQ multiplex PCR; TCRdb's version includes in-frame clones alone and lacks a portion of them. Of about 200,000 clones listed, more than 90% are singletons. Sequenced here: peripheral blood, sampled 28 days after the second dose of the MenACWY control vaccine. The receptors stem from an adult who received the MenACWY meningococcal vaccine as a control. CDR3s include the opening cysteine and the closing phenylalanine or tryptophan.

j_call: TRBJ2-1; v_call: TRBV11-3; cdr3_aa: CASSSSPGLAGGPSNEQFF
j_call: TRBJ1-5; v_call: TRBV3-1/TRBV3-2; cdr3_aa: CASSQTGVTGSAQHF
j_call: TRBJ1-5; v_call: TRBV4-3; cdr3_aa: CASSQDVSQPQHF
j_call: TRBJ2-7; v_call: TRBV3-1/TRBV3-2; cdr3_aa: CASSHGSSYEQYF
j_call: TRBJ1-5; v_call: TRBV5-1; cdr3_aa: CASSLGDRERVNQPQHF
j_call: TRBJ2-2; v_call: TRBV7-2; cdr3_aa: CASRHDRSNTGELFF
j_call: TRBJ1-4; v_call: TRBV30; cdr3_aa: CAWEGQNNEKLFF
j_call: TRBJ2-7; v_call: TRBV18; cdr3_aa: CASSPDWSYEQYF
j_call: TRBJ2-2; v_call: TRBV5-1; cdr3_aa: CASAKVLAGNTGELFF
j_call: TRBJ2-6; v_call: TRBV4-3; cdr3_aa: CASSQGLHSGANVLTF
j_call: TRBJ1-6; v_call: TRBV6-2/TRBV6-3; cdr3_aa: CASSKVLTGAWRPLHF
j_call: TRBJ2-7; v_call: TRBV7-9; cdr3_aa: CASTDRGANEQYF
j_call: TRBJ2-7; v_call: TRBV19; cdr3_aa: CASSIPGQAANEQYF
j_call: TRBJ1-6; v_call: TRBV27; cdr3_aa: CASSSLWRGESYNSPLHF
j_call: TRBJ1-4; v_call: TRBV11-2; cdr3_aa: CASSYRGLTNEKLFF
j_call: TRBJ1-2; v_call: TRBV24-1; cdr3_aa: CATSDGTDHGYTF
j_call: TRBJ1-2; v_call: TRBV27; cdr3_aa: CASSLAGTANYGYTF
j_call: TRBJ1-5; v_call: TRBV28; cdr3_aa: CASSQGGARGSMNSNQPQHF
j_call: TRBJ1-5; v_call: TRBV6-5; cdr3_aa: CASSNPGDQPQHF
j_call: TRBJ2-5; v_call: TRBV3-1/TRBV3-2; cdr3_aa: CASSQDPQGAKTQYF
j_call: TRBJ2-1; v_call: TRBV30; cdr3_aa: CAWSVGLSLYNEQFF
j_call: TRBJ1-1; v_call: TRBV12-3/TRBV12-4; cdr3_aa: CASSTGLNTEAFF